The rows below give T cell receptor beta chains drawn from one sample of a study of OX40 agonist ivuxolimab in advanced cancers. The repertoire was sequenced with immunoSEQ multiplex PCR; TCRdb's copy has only in-frame clones and lacks some. The table lists about 76,000 clones, about 88% of them singletons, with 13% in the top ten. The sequencing here drew on CD4+ or CD8+ T cells sorted from blood, taken in a trial of the OX40 agonist ivuxolimab. Receptors originate from an adult with an advanced solid tumor such as melanoma, head and neck, liver or kidney cancer. CDR3s include the opening cysteine and the closing phenylalanine or tryptophan. D genes are given only for firm matches. Where a row states a size, it is once, few, many or the class of an expanded clone; other rows omit it.

size | length | D | J | V | CDR3 | DNA
NA | 15 | NA | TRBJ1-4 | TRBV2 | CASSAHDATNEKLFF | TGTGCCAGCAGCGCACATGATGCAACTAATGAAAAACTGTTTTTT
NA | 14 | TRBD1 | TRBJ2-7 | TRBV5-1 | CASSDRGFSYEQYF | TGCGCCAGCTCTGACAGGGGTTTTTCCTACGAGCAGTACTTC
NA | 16 | TRBD1 | TRBJ1-2 | TRBV6-5 | CASSYGGQGWPNGYTF | TGTGCCAGCAGTTACGGGGGACAGGGATGGCCCAATGGCTACACCTTC
NA | 16 | NA | TRBJ1-4 | TRBV9 | CASSVVTGTVNEKLFF | TGTGCCAGCAGCGTAGTTACCGGGACGGTAAATGAAAAACTGTTTTTT
NA | 12 | NA | TRBJ2-5 | TRBV7-9 | CASSFTEETQYF | TGTGCCAGCAGCTTCACAGAAGAGACCCAGTACTTC
NA | 12 | NA | TRBJ2-7 | TRBV27 | CASSLGGSEQYF | TGTGCCAGCAGTTTAGGAGGGTCCGAGCAGTACTTC
NA | 15 | NA | TRBJ2-5 | TRBV6-5 | CASSYSPGRGETQYF | TGTGCCAGCAGTTACTCACCCGGGAGAGGAGAGACCCAGTACTTC
NA | 20 | TRBD1 | TRBJ1-5 | TRBV6-1 | CASSAGTGAILGYSNQPQHF | TGTGCCAGCAGTGCCGGGACAGGGGCGATCTTGGGTTATAGCAATCAGCCCCAGCATTTT
NA | 19 | TRBD2 | TRBJ2-3 | TRBV13 | CASSLGTEGLAGGTDTQYF | TGTGCCAGCAGCTTAGGCACGGAGGGACTAGCGGGCGGCACAGATACGCAGTATTTT
once | 16 | TRBD1 | TRBJ2-7 | TRBV4-1 | CASSQDGTGRSYEQYF | TGCGCCAGCAGCCAAGATGGGACAGGGAGGTCCTACGAGCAGTACTTC
NA | 16 | TRBD1 | TRBJ2-5 | TRBV28 | CASLGQGVVSKETQYF | TGTGCCAGCCTGGGACAGGGGGTAGTTTCGAAAGAGACCCAGTACTTC
NA | 14 | TRBD2 | TRBJ2-5 | TRBV7-6 | CASSRLAGEETQYF | TGTGCCAGCAGCAGACTAGCGGGAGAAGAGACCCAGTACTTC
once | 12 | NA | TRBJ1-5 | TRBV10-1 | CASSEFDQPQHF | TGCGCCAGCAGTGAGTTTGATCAGCCCCAGCATTTT
NA | 15 | NA | TRBJ1-4 | TRBV19 | CASSIHPTAREKLFF | TGTGCCAGTAGTATACATCCGACTGCCCGCGAAAAACTGTTTTTT
NA | 14 | TRBD2 | TRBJ2-5 | TRBV10-2 | CASRAGGRQETQYF | TGCGCCAGCCGGGCGGGAGGCAGACAAGAGACCCAGTACTTC
NA | 15 | NA | TRBJ2-3 | TRBV5-1 | CASSLAGRGTDTQYF | TGCGCCAGCAGCTTGGCAGGTCGCGGCACAGATACGCAGTATTTT
NA | 16 | TRBD2 | TRBJ2-5 | TRBV6-1 | CASSARLAGDQETQYF | TGTGCCAGCAGTGCACGACTAGCGGGAGACCAAGAGACCCAGTACTTC
once | 13 | NA | TRBJ1-1 | TRBV28 | CASSLGENTEAFF | TGTGCCAGCAGCTTAGGGGAGAACACTGAAGCTTTCTTT
NA | 17 | NA | TRBJ2-5 | TRBV5-6 | CASSSPEETPRWETQYF | TGTGCCAGCAGCTCCCCCGAGGAGACACCCCGGTGGGAGACCCAGTACTTC
NA | 12 | NA | TRBJ2-1 | TRBV6-1 | CASRDLINEQFF | TGTGCCAGCAGGGACCTGATCAATGAGCAGTTCTTC
NA | 14 | TRBD2 | TRBJ2-7 | TRBV30 | CAWSVGLASYEQYF | TGTGCCTGGAGTGTGGGACTAGCTTCCTACGAGCAGTACTTC
NA | 18 | NA | TRBJ1-5 | TRBV19 | CASSIRGHKTLSNQPQHF | TGTGCCAGTAGTATACGGGGACACAAGACACTAAGCAATCAGCCCCAGCATTTT